Below, one T cell receptor (beta chain) is given with its context. These data originate in a study of response to subunit inactivated influenza vaccine. In TCRdb, the RT-PCR reads were re-called with MiXCR into one record per CDR3 protein. Among just under 250,000 distinct CDR3 sequences listed, 12% were seen once. This CDR3 has 19 residues. V lost 2 bases, J lost 0 bases, and 12 bases stayed unmatched. From germline, CDR1 is KGHDR and CDR2 SFDVKD. The source is a man between 45 and 60 years old who received an inactivated influenza vaccine. Specimen: non-naive T cells sorted from PBMCs, collected 14 to 15 days before vaccination. The chain recombines TRBV24-1 with TRBJ1-5; 7 nucleotides line up with TRBD1. The CDR3 sequence is CATSDSRGSGTVSNQPQHF. The CDR3 region has the DNA TGTGCCACCAGTGATTCCCGAGGGTCGGGGACAGTTAGCAATCAGCCCCAGCATTTT.